The 8 T cell receptor beta chains below all came from one sample that was sequenced in a study of blood T cell repertoires in COVID-19. Repertoires were generated with immunoSEQ multiplex PCR, while TCRdb's copy carries only in-frame clones and drops some. The data hold 250,000 to 350,000 clones, with approximately 90% observed a single time. Material for sequencing was PBMCs or T cells enriched from blood (not recorded which). These receptors came from a woman in her twenties or thirties who had recovered from COVID-19.

This sequence joins TRBV7-9 and TRBJ1-1, with D uncertain. V was trimmed by 3 bases and J by 4 bases, leaving 6 bases between them. The CDR3 contains 12 residues. The germline CDR1 and CDR2 sequences are SEHNR and FQNEAQ (reference sequence). The DNA for the CDR3 is TGTGCCAGCAGCTTCGGGTCCACTGAAGCTTTCTTT. Translated: CASSFGSTEAFF.

J is TRBJ2-2 and V is TRBV19, with D possibly matching TRBD2 (5 bases). Between the trimmed V and J ends, which lost 3 bases and 6 bases, there was a span of 5 bases. The CDR3 is 12 amino acids. Per the germline V gene, CDR1 is LNHDA and CDR2 is SQIVND (reference sequence). The CDR3 loop is CASSMRAGELFF. The CDR3 DNA sequence: TGTGCCAGTAGTATGAGGGCCGGGGAGCTGTTTTTT.

The chain carries TRBV2 and TRBJ1-1; D uncertain. CDR1 and CDR2 from the germline V gene are SNHLY and FYNNEI. The length of the CDR3 is 11 residues. Trimming stripped 2 bases from V and 11 bases from J, with 9 bases between. The CDR3 reads CASSEQERAFF. The DNA for the CDR3 is TGTGCCAGCAGTGAACAGGAAAGGGCTTTCTTT.

The V and J genes are TRBV12-3 or TRBV12-4 and TRBJ2-2, with D tentatively TRBD2 (5 bases). This CDR3 spans 13 amino acids. With 6 bases removed from V and 5 bases from J, the gap between germline ends came to 10 bases. CDR3 sequence (DNA): TGTGCCAGCAGGGAGGCCGCAACCGGGGAGCTGTTTTTT. Encoded protein: CASREAATGELFF.

The chain has TRBV7-2 and TRBJ2-5; D is unclear. The CDR3 contains 12 residues. CDR1 and CDR2 from the germline V gene are SGHTA and FQGNSA. Trimming pared 1 base from V and 5 bases from J, leaving 5 bases between. CDR3 bases: TGTGCCAGCAGCTTAGATGGCGAGACCCAGTACTTC. Protein product: CASSLDGETQYF.

The chain couples TRBV2 to TRBJ1-2; D possibly corresponds to TRBD1 (5 bases). With 7 bases removed from V and 2 bases from J, the gap between germline ends came to 8 bases. CDR1 and CDR2 (germline): SNHLY, FYNNEI. This CDR3 contains 12 residues. The CDR3 here is CASIPGNYGYTF. The CDR3, as DNA: TGTGCCAGCATCCCAGGGAACTATGGCTACACCTTC. The complete variable domain, with remaining parts taken from reference TRBV2 and TRBJ1-2, reads EPEVTQTPSHQVTQMGQEVILRCVPISNHLYFYWYRQILGQKVEFLVSFYNNEISEKSEIFDDQFSVERPDGSNFTLKIRSTKLEDSAMYFCASIPGNYGYTFGSGTRLTVV.

The chain combines TRBV27 with TRBJ1-5, with D perhaps matching TRBD1 (6 bases). Trimming took 5 bases from V and 7 from J, leaving 12 bases between them. This CDR3 contains 13 residues. CDR1 is MNHEY and CDR2 is SMNVEV in the germline V gene (reference sequence). In nucleotides, the CDR3 is TGTGCCAGCAGTCAACAGGGTGGGCAGCCCCAGCATTTT. Protein: CASSQQGGQPQHF.

V gene TRBV7-9 combines with J gene TRBJ2-3, with D unresolved. Germline V gives CDR1 SEHNR, CDR2 FQNEAQ (reference sequence). CDR3 length: 15 residues. V was shortened by 2 bases and J by 2 bases, with 11 bases between the two germline ends. The CDR3 DNA sequence: TGTGCCAGCAGCTTAAAACTGCCTCACACAGATACGCAGTATTTT. This translates into CASSLKLPHTDTQYF.